These T cell receptor beta chains were read from a single sample in a study of blood T cell repertoires in COVID-19. Clones were read by immunoSEQ multiplex PCR, and TCRdb kept only the in-frame ones, dropping some. Among approximately 110,000 clones, less than 80% were seen once, and the ten largest hold 20% to 25%. Sequencing was performed on peripheral blood. The receptors derive from a man between 65 and 85 years old with active or convalescent COVID-19. CDR3s include the opening cysteine and the closing phenylalanine or tryptophan. A D gene is named only where the DNA matches it firmly. Clone size is stated in some rows and not others, as once, few, many or a class when expanded.

j_gene	d_gene	abundance	v_gene	CDR3aa	CDR3nt
TRBJ1-1	TRBD1	once	TRBV19	CASSPGQANTEAFF	TGTGCCAGTAGTCCGGGACAGGCGAACACTGAAGCTTTCTTT
TRBJ2-3	TRBD2	once	TRBV3-1/TRBV3-2	CASSRAGVTDTQYF	TGTGCCAGCAGTCGAGCGGGAGTGACAGATACGCAGTATTTT
TRBJ2-7	NA	NA	TRBV19	CASSIQAGAEQYF	TGTGCCAGTAGTATTCAGGCAGGGGCCGAGCAGTACTTC
TRBJ1-1	TRBD1	NA	TRBV28	CASSPGTGNTEAFF	TGTGCCAGCAGTCCCGGGACAGGGAACACTGAAGCTTTCTTT
TRBJ1-2	TRBD1	NA	TRBV6-5	CASNYRDRGDYGYTF	TGTGCCAGCAATTACCGGGACAGGGGAGACTATGGCTACACCTTC
TRBJ2-2	NA	NA	TRBV7-3	CASSLGPGRENTGELFF	TGTGCCAGCAGCTTGGGCCCTGGCAGGGAGAACACCGGGGAGCTGTTTTTT
TRBJ1-3	NA	NA	TRBV30	CAWSLQFTGNTIYF	TGTGCCTGGAGTCTACAGTTCACTGGAAACACCATATATTTT
TRBJ1-1	TRBD1	NA	TRBV5-4	CASSGDRGNTEAFF	TGTGCCAGCAGCGGAGACAGGGGAAACACTGAAGCTTTCTTT
TRBJ2-5	TRBD2	NA	TRBV3-1/TRBV3-2	CASSQVGLAGAPGETQYF	TGTGCCAGCAGCCAAGTGGGACTAGCGGGGGCCCCGGGAGAGACCCAGTACTTC
TRBJ2-7	NA	NA	TRBV5-4	CASSLGQMDEQYF	TGTGCCAGCAGCTTGGGACAGATGGACGAGCAGTACTTC
TRBJ1-6	NA	NA	TRBV3-1/TRBV3-2	CASSQEQGRSPLHF	TGTGCCAGCAGCCAGGAGCAGGGAAGGTCACCCCTCCACTTT
TRBJ1-3	NA	many	TRBV6-6	CASTRGSSGNTIYF	TGTGCCAGCACACGAGGGTCCTCTGGAAACACCATATATTTT
TRBJ2-7	TRBD2	NA	TRBV4-1	CASSQGLAGYEQYF	TGCGCCAGCAGCCAAGGACTAGCGGGGTACGAGCAGTACTTC
TRBJ1-3	NA	NA	TRBV5-1	CASSPLGSGNTIYF	TGCGCCAGCAGCCCCCTAGGCTCGGGAAACACCATATATTTT
TRBJ1-5	NA	NA	TRBV6-1	CASSGGTGHSNQPQHF	TGTGCCAGCAGTGGGGGAACAGGCCATAGCAATCAGCCCCAGCATTTT
TRBJ1-2	TRBD1	NA	TRBV18	CASSPGQDNYGYTF	TGTGCCAGCTCACCGGGACAGGATAACTATGGCTACACCTTC
TRBJ2-1	TRBD2	NA	TRBV28	CASSLVRGGRAYNEQFF	TGTGCCAGCAGTTTAGTCCGGGGAGGGAGGGCCTACAATGAGCAGTTCTTC
TRBJ1-4	NA	NA	TRBV6-6	CASSDLGQPNEKLFF	TGTGCCAGCAGTGATTTAGGACAGCCAAATGAAAAACTGTTTTTT
TRBJ1-1	TRBD1	NA	TRBV9	CASSASTGGAEAFF	TGTGCCAGCAGCGCCTCTACAGGGGGCGCTGAAGCTTTCTTT
TRBJ1-6	TRBD1	NA	TRBV6-1	CASSGGGQVYNSPLHF	TGTGCCAGCAGTGGGGGGGGACAGGTCTATAATTCACCCCTCCACTTT
TRBJ2-5	NA	NA	TRBV29-1	CSVVGHLLETQYF	TGCAGCGTTGTCGGACATCTCTTAGAGACCCAGTACTTC
TRBJ1-4	NA	NA	TRBV5-1	CASSLEGRRGEKLFF	TGCGCCAGCAGCTTGGAGGGGAGGAGGGGTGAAAAACTGTTTTTT
TRBJ2-7	NA	once	TRBV28	CASRTAGAGDYEQYF	TGTGCCAGCAGAACAGCGGGTGCTGGTGACTACGAGCAGTACTTC
TRBJ1-6	NA	NA	TRBV7-2	CASSLVEGRALHF	TGTGCCAGCAGCTTAGTGGAGGGTAGGGCCCTCCACTTT
TRBJ1-2	TRBD1	NA	TRBV30	CAWSAGQGVANYGYTF	TGTGCCTGGAGCGCCGGACAGGGGGTAGCTAACTATGGCTACACCTTC
TRBJ1-2	TRBD1	NA	TRBV18	CASSPLPGQGTYGYTF	TGTGCCAGCTCACCACTCCCGGGACAGGGGACCTATGGCTACACCTTC
TRBJ2-5	TRBD2	NA	TRBV5-4	CASSLGASGVLKTQYF	TGTGCCAGCAGCTTGGGTGCTAGCGGGGTCCTGAAGACCCAGTACTTC
TRBJ1-2	TRBD1	NA	TRBV25-1	CASSQYDRGDGYTF	TGTGCCAGCAGTCAATATGACAGGGGGGATGGCTACACCTTC
TRBJ2-5	TRBD2	once	TRBV7-2	CASSFIAGEETQYF	TGTGCCAGCAGTTTTATAGCGGGAGAAGAGACCCAGTACTTC
TRBJ1-2	NA	NA	TRBV3-1/TRBV3-2	CASSQRSDGNYGYTF	TGTGCCAGCAGCCAAAGGTCAGACGGGAACTATGGCTACACCTTC
TRBJ1-5	TRBD1	NA	TRBV28	CASNPGQGAFQPQHF	TGTGCCAGCAATCCGGGACAGGGGGCTTTTCAGCCCCAGCATTTT
TRBJ2-7	NA	NA	TRBV28	CATSRGEYEQYF	TGTGCCACCTCCAGGGGGGAGTACGAGCAGTACTTC
TRBJ1-2	NA	NA	TRBV6-5	CASSYGGENGYTF	TGTGCCAGCAGTTACGGTGGGGAGAATGGCTACACCTTC
TRBJ1-1	NA	NA	TRBV29-1	CSVEKTENTEAFF	TGCAGCGTTGAGAAAACAGAGAACACTGAAGCTTTCTTT
TRBJ2-1	TRBD2	once	TRBV18	CASSPLAGGPNEQFF	TGTGCCAGCTCACCACTAGCGGGAGGGCCCAATGAGCAGTTCTTC
TRBJ2-1	TRBD2	NA	TRBV5-1	CASAQRVAGEAYNEQFF	TGCGCCAGCGCCCAGAGAGTAGCGGGAGAGGCGTACAATGAGCAGTTCTTC
TRBJ2-7	NA	NA	TRBV5-8	CASSLSRRGSYEQYF	TGTGCCAGCAGCTTGTCCCGGCGCGGCTCCTACGAGCAGTACTTC
TRBJ1-6	NA	NA	TRBV27	CASSRGFLKASSYNSPLHF	TGTGCCAGCAGTCGAGGCTTTTTAAAAGCTAGCTCCTATAATTCACCCCTCCACTTT